The 18 T cell receptor beta chains listed next were all sequenced from one sample in a study of regulatory T cells in long-lasting Graves disease. With iRepertoire HTBI primers and Arm-PCR of CDR3 regions, TCR beta libraries were built. Via MiXCR, TCRdb re-called the multiplex PCR reads, giving one row per CDR3 protein. The table lists roughly 380,000 distinct CDR3 sequences, roughly 17% of them singletons. As for time point: newly diagnosed GD, antithyroid drugs for less than 3 months. The TCR library used RNA extracted from PBMCs. In addition, the sample was reused for a study of T cells in Graves' hyperthyroidism and ophthalmopathy.

Sequenced here: peripheral blood mononuclear cells (PBMCs), sampled at new diagnosis, from a patient treated with antithyroid drugs. The source of these receptors is a man aged 40-49 years with Graves disease.

The chain employs TRBV4-3 and TRBJ1-1, with 7 bases fitting TRBD1. This CDR3 is built from 15 residues. Trimming cost V 5 bases and J 1 base; bases outside gene matches: 7. The germline CDR1 and CDR2 sequences are LGHNA and YSLEER. As DNA, the CDR3 is TGCGCCAGCAGCAGACGACAGGGCGAGAACACTGAAGCTTTCTTT. Encoded protein: CASSRRQGENTEAFF.

This clonotype was detected only a few times. The J gene is TRBJ1-3, the V gene TRBV28, with D possibly being TRBD1 (5 bases). CDR3 length: 16 amino acids. With 3 bases removed from V and 0 bases from J, the gap between germline ends came to 12 bases. The germline V gene has CDR1 MDHEN and CDR2 SYDVKM. CDR3 region: CASSFPGRFSGNTIYF. In DNA, the CDR3 is TGTGCCAGCAGTTTCCCGGGACGGTTCTCTGGAAACACCATATATTTT.

The gene calls are TRBV5-1 and TRBJ1-1; 12 positions match TRBD1. This CDR3 contains 13 residues. J lost 11 bases, V lost 5 bases, and 7 bases had no gene match. Germline loops: CDR1 SGHRS, CDR2 YFSETQ. CDR3 residues: CASRLGTGGLAFF. As DNA, the CDR3 is TGCGCCAGCAGACTTGGGACAGGGGGCTTGGCTTTCTTT.

The table lists this clonotype with many counts. This chain links TRBV15 with TRBJ1-2; no clear D gene. Looked up from germline, CDR1 is LNHNV and CDR2 is YYDKDF (reference sequence). The CDR3 length is 15 residues. The V end was cut by 5 bases, the J end by 1 base, with 14 bases between. CDR3 in amino acids: CATSPRALNNYGYTF. CDR3 nucleotide sequence: TGTGCCACCAGCCCCAGAGCGCTTAATAACTATGGCTACACCTTC.

This clonotype was found many times. This chain joins TRBV30 and TRBJ1-1; D possibly corresponds to TRBD1 (5 bases). This CDR3 contains 12 residues. From germline, CDR1 is GTSNPN and CDR2 SVGIG (reference sequence). V shed 2 bases and J shed 10 bases, with 14 bases lying between them. The CDR3 DNA reads TGTGCCTGGAGTCCGGGACCCCCGGGAGCTTTCTTT. Amino acid sequence: CAWSPGPPGAFF. The full variable domain, with the rest looked up from reference TRBV30 and TRBJ1-1, is SQTIHQWPATLVQPVGSPLSLECTVEGTSNPNLYWYRQAAGRGLQLLFYSVGIGQISSEVPQNLSASRPQDRQFILSSKKLLLSDSGFYLCAWSPGPPGAFFGQGTRLTVV.

At least ten counts were recorded for this clonotype. A read error is the likely source, as a far larger clone sits one nucleotide away. In DNA, the CDR3 is TGCGCCAGCAGCCAAGTATTGGACACTCCCTACGAGCAGTTCTTC. This codes for CASSQVLDTPYEQFF. This sequence joins TRBV4-1 and TRBJ2-1, with D possibly matching TRBD1 (5 bases). Germline V CDR1 and CDR2: MGHRA, YSYEKL. The CDR3 length is 15 residues. V was shortened by 1 base and J by 10 bases, with 17 bases between the two germline ends.

There are many counts of this clonotype. The V and J genes are TRBV4-1 and TRBJ2-7; 11 positions agree with TRBD1. The CDR3 is 13 residues long. V shed 3 bases, J shed 6 bases, and the junction held 1 base outside the gene matches. Germline values: CDR1 MGHRA, CDR2 YSYEKL. The DNA of the CDR3 is TGCGCCAGCAGCCAGGACAGGGGGCGCGAGCAGTACTTC. Amino acids: CASSQDRGREQYF.

This clonotype has ten or more counts. The chain is built from TRBV11-2 and TRBJ2-1; D is possibly TRBD1 or TRBD2 (5 bases each). Germline V gene sequence: CDR1 SGHAT, CDR2 FQNNGV. V lost 5 bases to trimming and J lost 9 bases, with 20 bases between them. There are 15 residues in the CDR3. In DNA form, the CDR3 reads TGTGCCAGCAGCAAACGGGGCGGAGCAGAAGGTGAGCAGTTCTTC. Translating gives CASSKRGGAEGEQFF.

The rearrangement links TRBV19 to TRBJ1-4, with a weak D call TRBD1 (5 bases). In germline, CDR1 is LNHDA, CDR2 SQIVND (reference sequence). The CDR3 is made up of 15 amino acids. V was shortened by 3 bases and J by 7 bases, with 15 bases between the two germline ends. Written as DNA, the CDR3 is TGTGCCAGTAGTATCGCCGGCAGGGCAACTGAAAAACTGTTTTTT. It is translated as CASSIAGRATEKLFF.

The CDR3 nucleotides are TGTGCCAGCAGCCCCGAGGGGGGGGGTCGAGGCGAGCAGTACTTC. This encodes CASSPEGGGRGEQYF. The chain links TRBV7-2 to TRBJ2-7, with D perhaps matching TRBD2 (7 bases). Per germline, CDR1 SGHTA and CDR2 FQGNSA. The CDR3 spans 15 residues. V lost 5 bases and J 6 bases, leaving 20 bases between the germline ends.

This clonotype has a count of ten or more. CDR3 residues: CAIGWGLAGGNNEQFF. The CDR3 region has the DNA TGTGCCATCGGCTGGGGACTAGCGGGGGGGAACAATGAGCAGTTCTTC. V and J are TRBV10-3 and TRBJ2-1; 16 positions match TRBD2. Losses at the gene ends were 8 bases for V and 5 bases for J; bases not matched to a gene: 6. Germline CDR1 reads ENHRY; CDR2 reads SYGVKD. The CDR3 is made up of 16 amino acids.

This clonotype has at least ten counts. This chain links TRBV27 with TRBJ1-6, with D maybe TRBD1 (5 bases). The CDR3 extends over 17 amino acids. V lost 5 bases, J lost 8 bases, and 22 bases lay in between. The germline V gene encodes CDR1 MNHEY and CDR2 SMNVEV (reference sequence). Written as DNA, the CDR3 is TGTGCCAGCAGTAATAACCACCGGGACGGAATAGATTCACCCCTCCACTTT. This sequence encodes CASSNNHRDGIDSPLHF.

This clonotype has just a few counts. The V call is TRBV29-1, the J call TRBJ2-5; D might be TRBD2 (5 bases). The CDR3 has 13 residues. CDR1 SQVTM and CDR2 ANQGSEA come from the germline V gene. Trimming cost V 3 bases and J 2 bases, with 10 bases left between them. DNA for the CDR3: TGCAGCGTTGACTCCGGGGATCAAGAGACCCAGTACTTC. Protein product: CSVDSGDQETQYF. The variable domain in full, with the rest retrieved from reference TRBV29-1 and TRBJ2-5, is SAVISQKPSRDICQRGTSLTIQCQVDSQVTMMFWYRQQPGQSLTLIATANQGSEATYESGFVIDKFPISRPNLTFSTLTVSNMSPEDSSIYLCSVDSGDQETQYFGPGTRLLVL.

The rearrangement uses TRBV6-1 and TRBJ1-5; D uncertain. This CDR3 is built from 12 residues. In germline, CDR1 is MNHNS, CDR2 SASEGT. V lost 6 bases to trimming and J lost 9 bases, with 12 bases between them. CDR3 residues: CASSHFHGPQHF. The CDR3 DNA follows: TGTGCCAGCAGCCACTTCCACGGGCCCCAGCATTTT.

The chain carries TRBV27 and TRBJ2-7; 9 bases are shared with TRBD1. V was pared by 2 bases and J by 2 bases, with 7 bases of the junction left unmatched. CDR1 is MNHEY, CDR2 SMNVEV, per germline (reference sequence). The CDR3 consists of 16 residues. The CDR3 nucleotides read TGTGCCAGCAGTTTAGACCCGGACAGGGGTCCCTACGAGCAGTACTTC. Its translation is CASSLDPDRGPYEQYF.

This clonotype was counted a few times. J is TRBJ1-4 and V is TRBV5-1; 9 bases fit TRBD1. The length of the CDR3 is 14 residues. V gave up 4 bases and J gave up 7 bases; unmatched junction bases: 5. The germline CDR1 and CDR2 sequences are SGHRS and YFSETQ. The chain's CDR3 is CASSHTGGVEKLFF. The CDR3, as DNA: TGCGCCAGCAGCCACACAGGGGGCGTTGAAAAACTGTTTTTT.

This clonotype was observed at least ten times. This rearrangement joins TRBV20-1 to TRBJ2-7, with 8 bases aligning to TRBD2. Germline assignment: CDR1 DFQATT and CDR2 SNEGSKA (reference sequence). CDR3 size: 14 residues. The trim removed 0 bases at V and 6 bases at J, leaving 7 bases unmatched. The CDR3 region has the DNA TGCAGTGCTAGAGATAGGGGTCTAGCGGGCGAGCAGTACTTC. Translation: CSARDRGLAGEQYF.

The chain combines TRBV7-3 with TRBJ2-5; perhaps D is TRBD1 or TRBD2 (6 bases each). This CDR3 has 15 amino acids. CDR1 and CDR2 (germline): SGHTA, FQGTGA. The V end lost 2 bases, the J end lost 5 bases, and 15 bases lay between the germline ends. Here the CDR3 reads CASSLGGLSRETQYF. Here the CDR3 DNA reads TGTGCCAGCAGCTTAGGGGGGCTCTCACGGGAGACCCAGTACTTC.